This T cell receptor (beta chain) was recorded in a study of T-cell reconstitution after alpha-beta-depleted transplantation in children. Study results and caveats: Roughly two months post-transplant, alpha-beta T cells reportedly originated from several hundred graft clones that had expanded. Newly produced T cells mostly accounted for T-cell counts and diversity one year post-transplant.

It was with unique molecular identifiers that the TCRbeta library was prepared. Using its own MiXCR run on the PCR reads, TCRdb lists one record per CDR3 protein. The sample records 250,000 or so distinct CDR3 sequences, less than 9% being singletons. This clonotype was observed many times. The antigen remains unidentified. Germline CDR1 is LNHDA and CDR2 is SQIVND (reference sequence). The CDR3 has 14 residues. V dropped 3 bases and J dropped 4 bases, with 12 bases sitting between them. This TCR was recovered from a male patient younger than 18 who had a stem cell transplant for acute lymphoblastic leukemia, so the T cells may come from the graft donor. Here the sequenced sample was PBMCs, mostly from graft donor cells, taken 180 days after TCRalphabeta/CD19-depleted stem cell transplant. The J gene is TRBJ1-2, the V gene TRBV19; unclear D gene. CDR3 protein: CASSMGLWGYGYTF. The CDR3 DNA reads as TGTGCCAGTAGTATGGGCCTCTGGGGCTATGGCTACACCTTC.